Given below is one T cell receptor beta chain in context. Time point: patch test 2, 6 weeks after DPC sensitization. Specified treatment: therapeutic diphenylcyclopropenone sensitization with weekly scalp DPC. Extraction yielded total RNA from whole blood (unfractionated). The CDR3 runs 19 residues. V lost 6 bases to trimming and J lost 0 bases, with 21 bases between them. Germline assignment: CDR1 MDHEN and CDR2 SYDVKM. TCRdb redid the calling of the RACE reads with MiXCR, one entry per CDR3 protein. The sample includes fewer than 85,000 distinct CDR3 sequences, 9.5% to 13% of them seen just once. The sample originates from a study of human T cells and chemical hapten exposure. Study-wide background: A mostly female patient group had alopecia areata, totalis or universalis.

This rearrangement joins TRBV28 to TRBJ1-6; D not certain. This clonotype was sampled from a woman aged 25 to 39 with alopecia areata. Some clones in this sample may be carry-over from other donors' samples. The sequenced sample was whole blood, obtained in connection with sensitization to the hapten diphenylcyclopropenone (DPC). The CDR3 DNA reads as TGTGCCAGCAGGGCATACTTTAGGACGGGGAGCTCCTATAATTCACCCCTCCACTTT. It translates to CASRAYFRTGSSYNSPLHF.